These 14 T cell receptor beta chains came from one sample sequenced in a study of neurological immune-mediated disorders. Each CDR3 protein is one row after TCRdb ran MiXCR on the 5' RACE reads. The profile shows some 48,000 distinct CDR3 sequences, approximately 10% of them singletons. Sequencing was carried out using PBMCs. Receptors were obtained from a woman in her forties with HTLV-1-associated myelopathy (HAM/TSP).

This clonotype appeared many times. This rearrangement joins TRBV4-1 to TRBJ2-5, with D perhaps TRBD2 (7 bases). CDR1 MGHRA and CDR2 YSYEKL come from the germline V gene. Trimming shortened V by 3 bases and J by 5 bases, and 22 bases separated the two germline ends. The length of the CDR3 is 17 residues. This chain's CDR3 is CASSHTLGRGGRETQYF. The DNA of the CDR3 is TGCGCCAGCAGCCATACCTTGGGGAGGGGGGGCCGCGAGACCCAGTACTTC.

This clonotype was detected many times. V is TRBV5-1 and J is TRBJ2-7, with TRBD1 identical over 7 bases. Germline V CDR1 and CDR2: SGHRS, YFSETQ. The CDR3 contains 12 residues. V gave up 3 bases and J gave up 5 bases; unmatched junction bases: 2. The CDR3: CASSSDRDEQYF. The CDR3 DNA sequence: TGCGCCAGCAGCTCCGACAGGGACGAGCAGTACTTC. The variable domain in full, with the rest retrieved from reference TRBV5-1 and TRBJ2-7, is KAGVTQTPRYLIKTRGQQVTLSCSPISGHRSVSWYQQTPGQGLQFLFEYFSETQRNKGNFPGRFSGRQFSNSRSEMNVSTLELGDSALYLCASSSDRDEQYFGPGTRLTVT.

In this sample, this clonotype turned up many times. The chain uses TRBV5-6 and TRBJ2-3; 9 bases match TRBD2. Germline-derived CDR1 and CDR2 are SGHDT and YYEEEE. The J segment lost 5 bases and the V segment lost 4 bases, leaving 14 bases of the junction unmatched. This CDR3 region has 17 residues. The CDR3 loop is CASSLAGTSRSQDTQYF. CDR3 nucleotide sequence: TGTGCCAGCAGCCTAGCGGGGACTAGCAGATCACAAGATACGCAGTATTTT. Full variable domain (rest looked up from reference TRBV5-6 and TRBJ2-3): DAGVTQSPTHLIKTRGQQVTLRCSPKSGHDTVSWYQQALGQGPQFIFQYYEEEERQRGNFPDRFSGHQFPNYSSELNVNALLLGDSALYLCASSLAGTSRSQDTQYFGPGTRLTVL.

This clonotype has ten or more counts. This chain links TRBV2 with TRBJ2-2; perhaps TRBD1 as D (6 bases). This CDR3 is 13 amino acids long. V lost 4 bases and J 7 bases, leaving 10 bases between the germline ends. From germline, CDR1 is SNHLY and CDR2 FYNNEI. The CDR3: CASSGRQDGELFF. DNA of the CDR3: TGTGCCAGCAGTGGGCGACAGGACGGGGAGCTGTTTTTT.

This clonotype appeared many times. V usage is TRBV9 and J usage is TRBJ2-1; 7 nucleotides align to TRBD2. Germline V lookup: CDR1 SGDLS, CDR2 YYNGEE. Trimming at V came to 0 bases and at J to 2 bases, leaving 5 bases not matched to a gene. The length of the CDR3 is 16 residues. The DNA of the CDR3 is TGTGCCAGCAGCGTAGCCACCACTAGCGCCTACAATGAGCAGTTCTTC. Encoded protein: CASSVATTSAYNEQFF.

At least ten counts were recorded for this clonotype. The genes are TRBV29-1 and TRBJ2-7; unclear D gene. The CDR3 is 12 amino acids. Germline CDR1 is SQVTM and CDR2 is ANQGSEA. Trimming took off 4 bases at V and 5 bases at J, with 12 bases between the two ends. CDR3: CSVVPSSNEQYF. As DNA, the CDR3 is TGCAGCGTTGTTCCCAGCTCTAACGAGCAGTACTTC.

This clonotype appeared many times. V is TRBV7-2 and J is TRBJ2-7, with 10 bases identical to TRBD2. The CDR3 spans 18 residues. Losses at the gene ends were 3 bases for V and 4 bases for J; bases not matched to a gene: 15. Germline V gene sequence: CDR1 SGHTA, CDR2 FQGNSA. CDR3 bases: TGTGCCAGCAGCTTTAGCGGGGGGTCCGACACTTACCGATACGAGCAGTACTTC. Translation: CASSFSGGSDTYRYEQYF. Based on the CDR3 plus reference TRBV7-2 and TRBJ2-7, the full variable domain is GAGVSQSPSNKVTEKGKDVELRCDPISGHTALYWYRQSLGQGLEFLIYFQGNSAPDKSGLPSDRFSAERTGGSVSTLTIQRTQQEDSAVYLCASSFSGGSDTYRYEQYFGPGTRLTVT.

This clonotype was observed at least ten times. The chain employs TRBV4-3 and TRBJ2-7; 7 bases align to TRBD2. J gave up 4 bases and V 4 bases, and 7 bases lay outside the gene matches. CDR1 is LGHNA and CDR2 is YSLEER in the germline V gene. The CDR3 has 14 residues. The CDR3 sequence: CASSRREGIYEQYF. The CDR3 coding sequence is TGCGCCAGCAGCCGTAGGGAGGGCATTTACGAGCAGTACTTC.

This clonotype has a count of ten or more. The V call is TRBV12-3 or TRBV12-4, the J call TRBJ1-6, with D possibly matching TRBD1 (6 bases). Trimming removed 1 base at V and 5 bases at J, with 9 bases between. The CDR3 consists of 15 residues. The CDR3 sequence is CASSLDPGDNSPLHF. In DNA, the CDR3 is TGTGCCAGCAGTTTAGACCCAGGGGATAATTCACCCCTCCACTTT.

This clonotype was counted many times. The chain couples TRBV5-1 to TRBJ2-6, with D unresolved. The CDR3 loop spans 16 amino acids. Germline values: CDR1 SGHRS, CDR2 YFSETQ. V was shortened by 0 bases and J by 0 bases, with 7 bases between the two germline ends. CDR3 nucleotides: TGCGCCAGCAGCTTGGACGGAGACTCTGGGGCCAACGTCCTGACTTTC. It codes for CASSLDGDSGANVLTF.

The chain has TRBV20-1 and TRBJ1-1, with 7 bases aligning to TRBD1. From germline, CDR1 is DFQATT and CDR2 SNEGSKA (reference sequence). CDR3 length: 12 amino acids. The CDR3 coding sequence is TGCAGCACATACAGGGGAAACACTGAAGCTTTCTTT. Protein: CSTYRGNTEAFF.

This clonotype was recorded many times. This chain uses TRBV20-1 with TRBJ2-1; TRBD2 matches 8 bases. Germline trimming cut 7 bases from V and 0 bases from J; bases unmatched to any gene: 8. The CDR3 is made up of 15 amino acids. Germline lookup yields CDR1 DFQATT and CDR2 SNEGSKA (reference sequence). This CDR3 reads CSVKRGTSSYNEQFF. The CDR3 DNA is TGCAGTGTTAAGCGGGGGACTAGCTCCTACAATGAGCAGTTCTTC.

There are many counts of this clonotype. J is TRBJ2-3 and V is TRBV5-1; 7 bases are shared with TRBD2. The CDR3 runs to 15 residues. CDR1 and CDR2 (germline): SGHRS, YFSETQ. Trimming took 4 bases from V and 2 from J; bases not matched to a gene: 7. In DNA form, the CDR3 reads TGCGCCAGCAGCCATGATGGACTAGACACAGATACGCAGTATTTT. Protein product: CASSHDGLDTDTQYF.

Many counts were recorded for this clonotype. The chain carries TRBV5-1 and TRBJ2-1; D is uncertain. CDR1 SGHRS and CDR2 YFSETQ come from the germline V gene. V was pared by 4 bases and J by 1 base, with 12 bases between. This CDR3 region has 15 residues. Here the CDR3 reads CASSPDGSSYNEQFF. CDR3 coding DNA: TGCGCCAGCAGCCCGGACGGGTCTTCCTACAATGAGCAGTTCTTC.